This is a list of T cell receptor beta chains from one sample in a study of blood T cell repertoires in COVID-19. Clones were read by immunoSEQ multiplex PCR, and TCRdb kept only the in-frame ones, dropping some. The data hold about 34,000 clones, with over 90% observed a single time. Sequenced input: peripheral blood. These TCRs come from a human donor in a cohort sampled during active COVID-19. CDR3s include the opening cysteine and the closing phenylalanine or tryptophan. The D gene is left open where the match is weak. Expanded clones get a size class; other rows say once, few or many, or leave the size out.

J gene: TRBJ2-7
clone size: NA
D gene: NA
V gene: TRBV7-9
CDR3 DNA: TGTGCCAGCAGCTTCGGCGGGGCAAGCTCCTACGAGCAGTACTTC
CDR3 protein: CASSFGGASSYEQYF

J gene: TRBJ1-5
clone size: NA
D gene: NA
V gene: TRBV7-9
CDR3 DNA: TGTGCCAGCAGCTTCGACAGTAGCCAGCCCCAGCATTTT
CDR3 protein: CASSFDSSQPQHF

J gene: TRBJ1-6
clone size: NA
D gene: NA
V gene: TRBV25-1
CDR3 DNA: TGTGCCAGCAGTGAATATTTCCCCGTGAGCTCCTATAATTCACCCCTCCACTTT
CDR3 protein: CASSEYFPVSSYNSPLHF

J gene: TRBJ1-3
clone size: NA
D gene: NA
V gene: TRBV6-5
CDR3 DNA: TGTGCCAGCAGTCGCGACAGAAACTCTGGAAACACCATATATTTT
CDR3 protein: CASSRDRNSGNTIYF

J gene: TRBJ2-1
clone size: NA
D gene: TRBD2
V gene: TRBV2
CDR3 DNA: TGTGCCAGCAATCCAGGGGGACTAGCGGGTCCGTGGGATGAGCAGTTCTTC
CDR3 protein: CASNPGGLAGPWDEQFF

J gene: TRBJ2-7
clone size: NA
D gene: TRBD2
V gene: TRBV19
CDR3 DNA: TGTGCCAGTAGTATATATGGGACTAGCGGGAAGGCTAGCTACGAGCAGTACTTC
CDR3 protein: CASSIYGTSGKASYEQYF

J gene: TRBJ1-4
clone size: NA
D gene: NA
V gene: TRBV3-1/TRBV3-2
CDR3 DNA: TGTGCCAGCAGCCCCCACAGGTTGGAGAATGAAAAACTGTTTTTT
CDR3 protein: CASSPHRLENEKLFF

J gene: TRBJ1-1
clone size: NA
D gene: NA
V gene: TRBV19
CDR3 DNA: TGTGCCAGTAGTATAATCCCGGGAATGAACACTGAAGCTTTCTTT
CDR3 protein: CASSIIPGMNTEAFF

J gene: TRBJ2-6
clone size: once
D gene: NA
V gene: TRBV6-5
CDR3 DNA: TGTGCCAGCCGGGACACAAGCTCTGGGGCCAACGTCCTGACTTTC
CDR3 protein: CASRDTSSGANVLTF

J gene: TRBJ2-6
clone size: NA
D gene: NA
V gene: TRBV3-1/TRBV3-2
CDR3 DNA: TGTGCCAGCAGCCGCGGGCACTCGGGGGGGGCCAACGTCCTGACTTTC
CDR3 protein: CASSRGHSGGANVLTF

J gene: TRBJ2-5
clone size: NA
D gene: TRBD2
V gene: TRBV5-6
CDR3 DNA: TGTGCCAGCAGCTTGGCGGTCACGGGGGGAGAGACCCAGTACTTC
CDR3 protein: CASSLAVTGGETQYF

J gene: TRBJ1-1
clone size: NA
D gene: NA
V gene: TRBV24-1
CDR3 DNA: TGTGCCACCAGTGATCCGACAGGCAACACTGAAGCTTTCTTT
CDR3 protein: CATSDPTGNTEAFF

J gene: TRBJ1-2
clone size: NA
D gene: NA
V gene: TRBV30
CDR3 DNA: TGTGCCTGGGGAACAGGGTTCTATGGCTACACCTTC
CDR3 protein: CAWGTGFYGYTF

J gene: TRBJ1-3
clone size: NA
D gene: NA
V gene: TRBV19
CDR3 DNA: TGTGCCAGTAGTATAGGGCCTGGAAACACCATATATTTT
CDR3 protein: CASSIGPGNTIYF

J gene: TRBJ2-7
clone size: NA
D gene: NA
V gene: TRBV25-1
CDR3 DNA: TGTGCCAGCATGGGCGGGTCGGACTACGAGCAGTACTTC
CDR3 protein: CASMGGSDYEQYF

J gene: TRBJ2-1
clone size: NA
D gene: TRBD1
V gene: TRBV13
CDR3 DNA: TGTGCCAGCAGCTCGGAGACAGGGGTATACAATGAGCAGTTCTTC
CDR3 protein: CASSSETGVYNEQFF

J gene: TRBJ2-2
clone size: NA
D gene: TRBD1
V gene: TRBV3-1/TRBV3-2
CDR3 DNA: TGTGCCAGCAGCCCAGGTAGGGGGCTTCACGCGAACACCGGGGAGCTGTTTTTT
CDR3 protein: CASSPGRGLHANTGELFF

J gene: TRBJ2-2
clone size: NA
D gene: TRBD2
V gene: TRBV19
CDR3 DNA: TGTGCCAGCCACCAAGCGGGGGGCAGAACCGGGGAGCTGTTTTTT
CDR3 protein: CASHQAGGRTGELFF

J gene: TRBJ2-6
clone size: NA
D gene: TRBD1
V gene: TRBV29-1
CDR3 DNA: TGCAGCGTTGAAGTCTACTCCGGGACAGCCTCTGGGGCCAACGTCCTGACTTTC
CDR3 protein: CSVEVYSGTASGANVLTF

J gene: TRBJ2-3
clone size: NA
D gene: TRBD1
V gene: TRBV7-9
CDR3 DNA: TGTGCCAGCAGCTCAGGGGGACGCACAGATACGCAGTATTTT
CDR3 protein: CASSSGGRTDTQYF

J gene: TRBJ2-3
clone size: NA
D gene: TRBD2
V gene: TRBV2
CDR3 DNA: TGTGCCAGCAGTGAAGCGCGACTAGCGGGAGCAGATACGCAGTATTTT
CDR3 protein: CASSEARLAGADTQYF

J gene: TRBJ2-7
clone size: NA
D gene: NA
V gene: TRBV5-1
CDR3 DNA: TGCGCCAGCAGCTTGGTGGAGAGCTCCTACGAGCAGTACTTC
CDR3 protein: CASSLVESSYEQYF

J gene: TRBJ2-1
clone size: NA
D gene: TRBD2
V gene: TRBV11-1
CDR3 DNA: TGTGCCAGCAGCTTAATCCGGGAGGCTACCTACAATGAGCAGTTCTTC
CDR3 protein: CASSLIREATYNEQFF

J gene: TRBJ2-5
clone size: NA
D gene: NA
V gene: TRBV30
CDR3 DNA: TGTGCCTGGAGTGTATGGGCGCTGGCAGGGGAATATGGGACCCAGTACTTC
CDR3 protein: CAWSVWALAGEYGTQYF

J gene: TRBJ2-7
clone size: NA
D gene: NA
V gene: TRBV20-1
CDR3 DNA: TGCAGTGCTAGGACTACCTACGAGCAGTACTTC
CDR3 protein: CSARTTYEQYF

J gene: TRBJ1-1
clone size: NA
D gene: TRBD1
V gene: TRBV7-3
CDR3 DNA: TGTGCCAGCAGCCCGAATCAGGGGGACACTGAAGCTTTCTTT
CDR3 protein: CASSPNQGDTEAFF

J gene: TRBJ2-1
clone size: NA
D gene: TRBD2
V gene: TRBV28
CDR3 DNA: TGTGCCAGCAGTTTCCTGGCGGGGGAGTACAATGAGCAGTTCTTC
CDR3 protein: CASSFLAGEYNEQFF

J gene: TRBJ2-1
clone size: NA
D gene: TRBD2
V gene: TRBV29-1
CDR3 DNA: TGCAGCGTTGAAAGGGGCGGGAGTCGGGTACTCAATGAGCAGTTCTTC
CDR3 protein: CSVERGGSRVLNEQFF

J gene: TRBJ2-1
clone size: NA
D gene: NA
V gene: TRBV21-1
CDR3 DNA: TGTGCCAGCAGCCCAAAGATGGGGGGGGCTCGCCACAATGAGCAGTTCTTC
CDR3 protein: CASSPKMGGARHNEQFF

J gene: TRBJ2-1
clone size: NA
D gene: TRBD1
V gene: TRBV19
CDR3 DNA: TGTGCCAGCAAGGACGGACAGGGTTTTCGCAATGAGCAGTTCTTC
CDR3 protein: CASKDGQGFRNEQFF

J gene: TRBJ2-7
clone size: NA
D gene: TRBD2
V gene: TRBV5-1
CDR3 DNA: TGCGCCAGCAGCTTTACCGGGACTAGTCTTGCCAGCTCCTACGAGCAGTACTTC
CDR3 protein: CASSFTGTSLASSYEQYF

J gene: TRBJ2-1
clone size: NA
D gene: NA
V gene: TRBV10-1
CDR3 DNA: TGCGCCAGCAGTGAGTCTGAGGAATCGAGCGGAGTCTACAATGAGCAGTTCTTC
CDR3 protein: CASSESEESSGVYNEQFF

J gene: TRBJ2-7
clone size: NA
D gene: TRBD2
V gene: TRBV28
CDR3 DNA: TGTGCCAGCAGTTTAGGGACGACTAGCGGGGGAGACTACGAGCAGTACTTC
CDR3 protein: CASSLGTTSGGDYEQYF

J gene: TRBJ2-7
clone size: NA
D gene: TRBD1
V gene: TRBV4-1
CDR3 DNA: TGCGCCAGCAGCCAAGATAGGGGGACAGGTCAGTACTTC
CDR3 protein: CASSQDRGTGQYF

J gene: TRBJ2-5
clone size: NA
D gene: TRBD2
V gene: TRBV7-8
CDR3 DNA: TGTGCCAGCAGCTTAGAGAGGACTAGCGGGGGGGCCGGGACCCAGTACTTC
CDR3 protein: CASSLERTSGGAGTQYF

J gene: TRBJ2-3
clone size: NA
D gene: TRBD2
V gene: TRBV11-3
CDR3 DNA: TGTGCCAGCAGCTCGTTGAGCGGGGGAACAGATACGCAGTATTTT
CDR3 protein: CASSSLSGGTDTQYF

J gene: TRBJ1-1
clone size: NA
D gene: NA
V gene: TRBV19
CDR3 DNA: TGTGCCAGTAGTTACAGTATGAACACTGAAGCTTTCTTT
CDR3 protein: CASSYSMNTEAFF

J gene: TRBJ2-1
clone size: NA
D gene: TRBD2
V gene: TRBV10-1
CDR3 DNA: TGCGCCAGCAGTCCGACTGAGGGACTAGCGGGACGGAATGAGCAGTTCTTC
CDR3 protein: CASSPTEGLAGRNEQFF

J gene: TRBJ2-7
clone size: few
D gene: TRBD1
V gene: TRBV7-9
CDR3 DNA: TGTGCCAGCAGCCCCACTTCGGGACAGGGTACCTACGAGCAGTACTTC
CDR3 protein: CASSPTSGQGTYEQYF

J gene: TRBJ2-5
clone size: NA
D gene: TRBD2
V gene: TRBV5-1
CDR3 DNA: TGCGCCAGCAGCCTAAGTCGGACTAGCGGGAGCGGAGAGACCCAGTACTTC
CDR3 protein: CASSLSRTSGSGETQYF

J gene: TRBJ2-3
clone size: NA
D gene: TRBD2
V gene: TRBV30
CDR3 DNA: TGTGCCTGGAGTGTCGGTAGCGGGGGGGAAGATACGCAGTATTTT
CDR3 protein: CAWSVGSGGEDTQYF

J gene: TRBJ2-3
clone size: NA
D gene: NA
V gene: TRBV5-1
CDR3 DNA: TGCGCCAGCAGCCTGAGGGATACGCAGTATTTT
CDR3 protein: CASSLRDTQYF

J gene: TRBJ1-2
clone size: NA
D gene: NA
V gene: TRBV6-4
CDR3 DNA: TGTGCCAGCAGTGCCACTTCGGGATATGGCTACACCTTC
CDR3 protein: CASSATSGYGYTF

J gene: TRBJ1-1
clone size: NA
D gene: NA
V gene: TRBV7-9
CDR3 DNA: TGTGCCAGCAGCTTAGGTTTTCGGACAGACACTGAAGCTTTCTTT
CDR3 protein: CASSLGFRTDTEAFF

J gene: TRBJ1-2
clone size: NA
D gene: TRBD1
V gene: TRBV15
CDR3 DNA: TGTGCCAGCAGACAGGGGGCGGATTCGAACTATGGCTACACCTTC
CDR3 protein: CASRQGADSNYGYTF

J gene: TRBJ1-2
clone size: once
D gene: NA
V gene: TRBV12-3/TRBV12-4
CDR3 DNA: TGTGCCAGCAGTGTCAGTGATAACTATGGCTACACCTTC
CDR3 protein: CASSVSDNYGYTF

J gene: TRBJ1-2
clone size: NA
D gene: TRBD1
V gene: TRBV6-5
CDR3 DNA: TGTGCCAGCAACCCGGGACAGTCATATGGCTACACCTTC
CDR3 protein: CASNPGQSYGYTF

J gene: TRBJ1-6
clone size: NA
D gene: TRBD1
V gene: TRBV6-1
CDR3 DNA: TGTGCCAGCAGTGCACAGGGGATTGGGAATAATTCACCCCTCCACTTT
CDR3 protein: CASSAQGIGNNSPLHF

J gene: TRBJ2-7
clone size: few
D gene: TRBD1
V gene: TRBV13
CDR3 DNA: TGTGCCAGCAGCCAGGGGGCGGGCGAGCAGTACTTC
CDR3 protein: CASSQGAGEQYF

J gene: TRBJ2-1
clone size: NA
D gene: TRBD1
V gene: TRBV5-6
CDR3 DNA: TGTGCCAGCAGCTCTCCGGGACAGGGGTATAGTGAGCAGTTCTTC
CDR3 protein: CASSSPGQGYSEQFF

J gene: TRBJ2-1
clone size: NA
D gene: TRBD2
V gene: TRBV24-1
CDR3 DNA: TGTGCCACCAGTGAGGTCGTAGCGGGTAGGACCTACAATGAGCAGTTCTTC
CDR3 protein: CATSEVVAGRTYNEQFF